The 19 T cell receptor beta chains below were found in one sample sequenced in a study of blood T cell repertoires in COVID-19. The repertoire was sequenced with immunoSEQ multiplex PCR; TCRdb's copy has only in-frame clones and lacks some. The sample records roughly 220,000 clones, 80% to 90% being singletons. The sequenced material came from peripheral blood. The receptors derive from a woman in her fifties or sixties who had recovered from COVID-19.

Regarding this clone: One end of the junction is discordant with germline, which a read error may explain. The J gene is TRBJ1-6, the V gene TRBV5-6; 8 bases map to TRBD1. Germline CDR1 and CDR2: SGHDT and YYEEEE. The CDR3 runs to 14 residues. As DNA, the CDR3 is TGTGCCAGCAGCTTGGCCTATGGACAGGGCCACGAAGATTTT. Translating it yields CASSLAYGQGHEDF.

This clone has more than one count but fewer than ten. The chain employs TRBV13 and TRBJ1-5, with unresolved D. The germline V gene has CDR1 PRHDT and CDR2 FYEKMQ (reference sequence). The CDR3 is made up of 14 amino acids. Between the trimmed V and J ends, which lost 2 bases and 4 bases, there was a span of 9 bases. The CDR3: CASSLRGENQPQHF. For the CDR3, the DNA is TGTGCCAGCAGCTTACGCGGTGAGAATCAGCCCCAGCATTTT.

CDR3 in amino acids: CATRGNEKLFF. The CDR3 bases are TGTGCCACCCGGGGGAATGAAAAACTGTTTTTT. V usage is TRBV10-3 and J usage is TRBJ1-4, with a possible D match to TRBD1 (5 bases). The CDR3 extends over 11 amino acids. Germline V lookup: CDR1 ENHRY, CDR2 SYGVKD. The germline V and J ends were trimmed by 10 bases and 5 bases, with 8 bases remaining between them.

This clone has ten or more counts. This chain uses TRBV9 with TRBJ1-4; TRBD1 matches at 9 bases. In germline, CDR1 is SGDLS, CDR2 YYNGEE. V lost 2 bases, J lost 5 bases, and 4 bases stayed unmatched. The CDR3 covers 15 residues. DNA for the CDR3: TGTGCCAGCAGCGTGGGGACAGGGTTCAATGAAAAACTGTTTTTT. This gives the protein CASSVGTGFNEKLFF.

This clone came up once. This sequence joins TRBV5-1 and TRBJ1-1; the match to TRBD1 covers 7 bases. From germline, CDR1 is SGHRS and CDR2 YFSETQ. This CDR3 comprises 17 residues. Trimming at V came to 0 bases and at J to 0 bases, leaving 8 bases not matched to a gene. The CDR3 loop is CASSLAGGQRVNTEAFF. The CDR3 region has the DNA TGCGCCAGCAGCTTGGCCGGGGGACAGAGGGTGAACACTGAAGCTTTCTTT.

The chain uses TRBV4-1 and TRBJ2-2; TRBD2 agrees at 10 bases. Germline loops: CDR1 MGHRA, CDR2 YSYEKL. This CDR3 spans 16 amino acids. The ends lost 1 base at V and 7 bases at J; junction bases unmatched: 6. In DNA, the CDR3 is TGCGCCAGCAGCCAAGGGTGGGGACTAGCGATCGGGGAGCTGTTTTTT. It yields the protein CASSQGWGLAIGELFF.

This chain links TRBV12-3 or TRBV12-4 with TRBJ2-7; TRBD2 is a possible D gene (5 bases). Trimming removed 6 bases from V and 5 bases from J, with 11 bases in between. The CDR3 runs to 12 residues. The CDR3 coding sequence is TGTGCCAGCAGCCGAACTAGTAACGAGCAGTACTTC. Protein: CASSRTSNEQYF.

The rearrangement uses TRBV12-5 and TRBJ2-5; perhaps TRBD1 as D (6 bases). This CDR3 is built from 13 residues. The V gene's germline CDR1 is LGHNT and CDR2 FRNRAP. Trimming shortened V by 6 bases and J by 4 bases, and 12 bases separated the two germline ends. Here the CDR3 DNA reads TGTGCTAGTGGCCACGACAGGCGAGAGACCCAGTACTTC. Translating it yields CASGHDRRETQYF.

CDR3 amino acids: CASSAGQSSGANVLTF. The CDR3 nucleotides are TGTGCCAGCTCAGCGGGACAGTCCTCTGGGGCCAACGTCCTGACTTTC. The V gene is TRBV18, the J gene TRBJ2-6, with D tentatively TRBD1 (7 bases). CDR1 is KGHSH, CDR2 LQKENI, per germline. V was pared by 5 bases and J by 0 bases, with 11 bases between. The CDR3 is 16 amino acids.

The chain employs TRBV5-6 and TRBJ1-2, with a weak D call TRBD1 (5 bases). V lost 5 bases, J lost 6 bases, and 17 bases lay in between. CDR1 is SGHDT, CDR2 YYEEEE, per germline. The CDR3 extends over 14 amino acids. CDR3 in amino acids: CASRLLRGSDGYTF. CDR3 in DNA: TGTGCCAGCAGGTTATTACGGGGGTCGGATGGCTACACCTTC.

The CDR3 DNA follows: TGTGCCAGCAGTGGCCGGGACTGGACCTACAATGAGCAGTTCTTC. The encoded protein is CASSGRDWTYNEQFF. This chain links TRBV27 with TRBJ2-1; perhaps TRBD2 as D (6 bases). CDR3 length: 15 amino acids. The V and J ends lost 5 bases and 2 bases respectively, with 13 bases between them. Germline CDR1 is MNHEY and CDR2 is SMNVEV (reference sequence).

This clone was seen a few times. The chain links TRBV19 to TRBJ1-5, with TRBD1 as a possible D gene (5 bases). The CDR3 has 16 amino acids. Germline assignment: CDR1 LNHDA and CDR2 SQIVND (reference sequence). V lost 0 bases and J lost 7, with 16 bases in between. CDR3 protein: CASSIDSGGRRQPQHF. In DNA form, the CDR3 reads TGTGCCAGTAGTATAGATTCGGGGGGGAGGAGGCAGCCCCAGCATTTT.

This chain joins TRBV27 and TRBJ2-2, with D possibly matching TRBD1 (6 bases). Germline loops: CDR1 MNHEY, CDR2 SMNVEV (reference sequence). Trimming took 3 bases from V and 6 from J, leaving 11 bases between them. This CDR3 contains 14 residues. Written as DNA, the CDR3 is TGTGCCAGCAGTTTCCTCAGGGGACCCGGGGAGCTGTTTTTT. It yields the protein CASSFLRGPGELFF.

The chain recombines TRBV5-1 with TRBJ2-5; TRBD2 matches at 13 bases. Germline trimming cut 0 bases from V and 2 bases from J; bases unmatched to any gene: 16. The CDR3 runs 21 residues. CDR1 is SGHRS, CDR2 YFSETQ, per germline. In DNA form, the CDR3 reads TGCGCCAGCAGCTTGGTCCCAACTCGGACTAGCGGGGGCGACCTACAAGAGACCCAGTACTTC. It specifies CASSLVPTRTSGGDLQETQYF. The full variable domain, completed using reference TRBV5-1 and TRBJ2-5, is KAGVTQTPRYLIKTRGQQVTLSCSPISGHRSVSWYQQTPGQGLQFLFEYFSETQRNKGNFPGRFSGRQFSNSRSEMNVSTLELGDSALYLCASSLVPTRTSGGDLQETQYFGPGTRLLVL.

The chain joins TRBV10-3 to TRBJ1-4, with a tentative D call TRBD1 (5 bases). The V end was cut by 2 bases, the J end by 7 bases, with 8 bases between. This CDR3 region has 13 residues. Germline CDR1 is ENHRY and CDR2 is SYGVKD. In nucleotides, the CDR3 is TGTGCCATCAGTGAGGGTAGGGGTGAAAAACTGTTTTTT. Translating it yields CAISEGRGEKLFF.

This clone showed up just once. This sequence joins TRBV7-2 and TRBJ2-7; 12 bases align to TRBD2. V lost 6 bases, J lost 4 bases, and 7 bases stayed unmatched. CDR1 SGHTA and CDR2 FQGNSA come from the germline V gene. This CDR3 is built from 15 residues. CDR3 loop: CASSFLAGGPYEQYF. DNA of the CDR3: TGTGCCAGCAGTTTTCTAGCGGGGGGGCCTTACGAGCAGTACTTC. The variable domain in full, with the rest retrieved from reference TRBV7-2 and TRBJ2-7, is GAGVSQSPSNKVTEKGKDVELRCDPISGHTALYWYRQSLGQGLEFLIYFQGNSAPDKSGLPSDRFSAERTGGSVSTLTIQRTQQEDSAVYLCASSFLAGGPYEQYFGPGTRLTVT.

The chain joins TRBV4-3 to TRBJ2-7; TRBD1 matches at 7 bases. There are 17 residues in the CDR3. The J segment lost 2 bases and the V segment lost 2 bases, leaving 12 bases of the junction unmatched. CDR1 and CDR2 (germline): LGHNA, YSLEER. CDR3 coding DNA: TGCGCCAGCAGCCAACTCTACTCCGGGACAGTGGCCTACGAGCAGTACTTC. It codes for CASSQLYSGTVAYEQYF.

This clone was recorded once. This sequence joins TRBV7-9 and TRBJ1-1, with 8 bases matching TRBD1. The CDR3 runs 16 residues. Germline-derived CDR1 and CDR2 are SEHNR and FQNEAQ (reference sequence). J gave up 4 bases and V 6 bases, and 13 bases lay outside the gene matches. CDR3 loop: CASSPARTGIFTEAFF. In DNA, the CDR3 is TGTGCCAGCAGTCCTGCCAGGACAGGGATTTTCACTGAAGCTTTCTTT.

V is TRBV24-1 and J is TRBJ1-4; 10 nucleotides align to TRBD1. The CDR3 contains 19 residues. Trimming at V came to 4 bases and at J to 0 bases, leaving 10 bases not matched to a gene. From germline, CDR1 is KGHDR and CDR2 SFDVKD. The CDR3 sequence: CATSDPSGQGITTNEKLFF. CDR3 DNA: TGTGCCACCAGTGACCCCTCGGGACAGGGGATCACAACTAATGAAAAACTGTTTTTT.